This T cell receptor (beta chain) was documented in a study of cytomegalovirus exposure and HLA in healthy donors. V dropped 0 bases and J dropped 2 bases, with 9 bases sitting between them. The CDR3 extends over 15 amino acids. Germline V lookup: CDR1 MNHEY, CDR2 SVGAGI. With respect to this clone: Its antigen is as yet unknown.

PCR amplification relied on 60 Vbeta primers (plus 13 Jbeta primers). The data were produced by immunoSEQ multiplex PCR, yet TCRdb's version contains in-frame clones alone and is incomplete. The repertoire holds about 100,000 clones, with around 74% as singletons. General study findings and limits: Later genetic work tied a missense DCLRE1C variant to beta-chain V and J trimming. HLA alleles showed associations with 16,951 TCR beta sequences in a later analysis, at a 0.05 false discovery rate. A prior analysis recorded that most TCR beta V segments were productive about 87% or about 30% of the time.

The chain joins TRBV6-5 to TRBJ2-3, with a weak D call TRBD2 (5 bases). Specimen: PBMCs. This sequence originates from a male donor in good health and CMV-seropositive. CDR3 bases: TGTGCCAGCAGTTACTCAAGGAGGCCCACAGATACGCAGTATTTT. As protein: CASSYSRRPTDTQYF.